The T cell receptor (beta chain) described here comes from a study of graft-versus-host responses after intestinal transplantation. With regard to this clone: Its target is not known.

This table comes from immunoSEQ multiplex PCR, and its TCRdb copy is limited to in-frame clones, with some not included. This sample has 40,000 to 55,000 clones, with approximately 84% found just once. V dropped 1 base and J dropped 3; count of bases not matched to a gene: 3. This CDR3 comprises 15 residues. Germline V lookup: CDR1 SGHTA, CDR2 FQGNSA. The sequence came from a human donor who was the organ donor for an intestinal transplant. The J gene is TRBJ2-3, the V gene TRBV7-2, with 8 bases fitting TRBD2. The sample in question was unstimulated CD4+ T cells sorted from spleen or lymph node cells, obtained before transplant. Here the CDR3 DNA reads TGTGCCAGCAGCTTAGAGGGGACTAGTACAGATACGCAGTATTTT. Protein product: CASSLEGTSTDTQYF.